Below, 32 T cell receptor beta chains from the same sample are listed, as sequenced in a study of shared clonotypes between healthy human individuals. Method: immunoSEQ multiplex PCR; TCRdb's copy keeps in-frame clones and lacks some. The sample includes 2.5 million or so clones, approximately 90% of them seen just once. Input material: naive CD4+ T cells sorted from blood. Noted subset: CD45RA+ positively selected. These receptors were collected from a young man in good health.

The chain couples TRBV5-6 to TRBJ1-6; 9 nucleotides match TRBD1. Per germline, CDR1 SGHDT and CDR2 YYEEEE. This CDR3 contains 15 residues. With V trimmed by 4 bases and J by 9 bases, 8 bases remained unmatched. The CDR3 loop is CASSPGDRVISPLHF. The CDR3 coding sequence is TGTGCCAGCAGCCCAGGGGACAGGGTGATTTCACCCCTCCACTTT.

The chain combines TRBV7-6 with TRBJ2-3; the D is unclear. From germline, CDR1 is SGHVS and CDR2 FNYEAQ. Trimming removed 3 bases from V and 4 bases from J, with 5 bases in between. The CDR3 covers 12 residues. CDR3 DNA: TGTGCCAGCAGCTTTAGTGCAGATACGCAGTATTTT. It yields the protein CASSFSADTQYF.

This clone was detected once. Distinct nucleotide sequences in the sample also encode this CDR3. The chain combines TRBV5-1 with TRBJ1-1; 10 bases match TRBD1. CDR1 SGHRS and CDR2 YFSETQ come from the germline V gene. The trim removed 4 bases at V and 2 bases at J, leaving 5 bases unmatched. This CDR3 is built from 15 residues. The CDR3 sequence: CASSLRTGGNTEAFF. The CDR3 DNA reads TGCGCCAGCAGCCTCCGGACAGGGGGTAACACTGAAGCTTTCTTT.

The CDR3 nucleotides are TGTGCCAGCAGCTTAATTCTGGGGACCCAGTACTTC. As protein: CASSLILGTQYF. The chain joins TRBV7-2 to TRBJ2-5; D call uncertain. Looked up from germline, CDR1 is SGHTA and CDR2 is FQGNSA. Trimming pared 2 bases from V and 7 bases from J, leaving 8 bases between. The CDR3 extends over 12 amino acids. The variable domain in full, completed from reference TRBV7-2 and TRBJ2-5, reads GAGVSQSPSNKVTEKGKDVELRCDPISGHTALYWYRQSLGQGLEFLIYFQGNSAPDKSGLPSDRFSAERTGGSVSTLTIQRTQQEDSAVYLCASSLILGTQYFGPGTRLLVL.

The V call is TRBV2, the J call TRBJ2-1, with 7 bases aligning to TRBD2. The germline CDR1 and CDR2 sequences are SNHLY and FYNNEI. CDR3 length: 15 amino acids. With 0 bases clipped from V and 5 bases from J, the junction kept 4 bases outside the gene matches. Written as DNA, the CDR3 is TGTGCCAGCAGTGAAGCCTCTAGCGGTCACAATGAGCAGTTCTTC. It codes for CASSEASSGHNEQFF.

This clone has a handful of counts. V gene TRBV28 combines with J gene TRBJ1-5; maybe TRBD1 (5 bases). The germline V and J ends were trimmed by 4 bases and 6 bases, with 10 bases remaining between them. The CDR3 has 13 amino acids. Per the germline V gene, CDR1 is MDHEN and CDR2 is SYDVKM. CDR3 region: CASSSQGSQPQHF. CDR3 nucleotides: TGTGCCAGCAGTTCCCAGGGCTCTCAGCCCCAGCATTTT.

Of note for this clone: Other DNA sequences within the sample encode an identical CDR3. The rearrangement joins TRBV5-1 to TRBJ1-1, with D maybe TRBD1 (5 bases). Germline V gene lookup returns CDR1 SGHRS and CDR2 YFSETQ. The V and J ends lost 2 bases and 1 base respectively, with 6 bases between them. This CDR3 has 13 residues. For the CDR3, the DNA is TGCGCCAGCAGCTTAAGGGGGAACACTGAAGCTTTCTTT. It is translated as CASSLRGNTEAFF.

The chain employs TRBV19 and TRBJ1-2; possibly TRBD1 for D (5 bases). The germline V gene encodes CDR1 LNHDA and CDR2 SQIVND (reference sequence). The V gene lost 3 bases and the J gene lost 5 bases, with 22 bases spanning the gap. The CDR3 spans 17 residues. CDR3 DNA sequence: TGTGCCAGTAGTATCATTGGGGCACCCTCGGGAGTATATGGCTACACCTTC. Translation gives CASSIIGAPSGVYGYTF. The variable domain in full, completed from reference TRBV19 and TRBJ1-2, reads DGGITQSPKYLFRKEGQNVTLSCEQNLNHDAMYWYRQDPGQGLRLIYYSQIVNDFQKGDIAEGYSVSREKKESFPLTVTSAQKNPTAFYLCASSIIGAPSGVYGYTFGSGTRLTVV.

The CDR3 region has the DNA TGTGCCAGCAGTGAAAGCGGGCGTTCCTACAATGAGCAGTTCTTC. Amino acid sequence: CASSESGRSYNEQFF. This chain connects TRBV2 to TRBJ2-1, with a possible D match to TRBD2 (6 bases). CDR1 and CDR2 from the germline V gene are SNHLY and FYNNEI. The CDR3 length is 15 residues. Trimming took off 2 bases at V and 1 base at J, with 9 bases between the two ends.

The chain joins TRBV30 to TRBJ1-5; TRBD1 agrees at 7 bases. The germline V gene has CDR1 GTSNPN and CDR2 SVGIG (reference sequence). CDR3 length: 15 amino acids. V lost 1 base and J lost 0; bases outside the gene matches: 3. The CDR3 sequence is CAWSEGASSNQPQHF. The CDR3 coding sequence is TGTGCCTGGAGTGAGGGGGCAAGTAGCAATCAGCCCCAGCATTTT.

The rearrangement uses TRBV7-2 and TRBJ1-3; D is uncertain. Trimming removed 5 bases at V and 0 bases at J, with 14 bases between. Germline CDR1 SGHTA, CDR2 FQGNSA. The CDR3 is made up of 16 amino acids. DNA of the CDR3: TGTGCCAGCAGCCCCAAGGGAGGAATCTCTGGAAACACCATATATTTT. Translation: CASSPKGGISGNTIYF. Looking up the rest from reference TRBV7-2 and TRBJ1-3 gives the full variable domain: GAGVSQSPSNKVTEKGKDVELRCDPISGHTALYWYRQSLGQGLEFLIYFQGNSAPDKSGLPSDRFSAERTGGSVSTLTIQRTQQEDSAVYLCASSPKGGISGNTIYFGEGSWLTVV.

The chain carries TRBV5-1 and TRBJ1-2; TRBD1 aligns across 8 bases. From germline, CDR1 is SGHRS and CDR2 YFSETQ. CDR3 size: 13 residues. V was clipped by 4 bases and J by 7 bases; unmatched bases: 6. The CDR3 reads CASSTTGGSGYTF. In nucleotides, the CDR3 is TGCGCCAGCAGCACAACAGGGGGTAGTGGCTACACCTTC.

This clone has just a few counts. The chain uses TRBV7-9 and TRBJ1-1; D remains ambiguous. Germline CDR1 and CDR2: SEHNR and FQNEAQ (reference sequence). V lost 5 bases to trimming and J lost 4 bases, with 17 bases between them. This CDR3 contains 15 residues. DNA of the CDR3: TGTGCCAGCAGCCCCCTCCTCAAGGGAAGCACTGAAGCTTTCTTT. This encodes CASSPLLKGSTEAFF.

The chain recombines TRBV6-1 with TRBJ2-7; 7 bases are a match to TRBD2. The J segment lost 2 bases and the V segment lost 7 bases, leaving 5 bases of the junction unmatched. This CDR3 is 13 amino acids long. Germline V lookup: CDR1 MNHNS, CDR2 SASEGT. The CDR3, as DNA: TGTGCCAGCATCGCCGGACTAGCCTACGAGCAGTACTTC. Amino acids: CASIAGLAYEQYF.

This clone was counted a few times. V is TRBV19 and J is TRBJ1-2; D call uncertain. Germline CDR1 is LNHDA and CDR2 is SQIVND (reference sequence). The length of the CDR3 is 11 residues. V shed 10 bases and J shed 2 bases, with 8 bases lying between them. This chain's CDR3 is CATARNYGYTF. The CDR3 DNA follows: TGTGCCACGGCCAGAAACTATGGCTACACCTTC.

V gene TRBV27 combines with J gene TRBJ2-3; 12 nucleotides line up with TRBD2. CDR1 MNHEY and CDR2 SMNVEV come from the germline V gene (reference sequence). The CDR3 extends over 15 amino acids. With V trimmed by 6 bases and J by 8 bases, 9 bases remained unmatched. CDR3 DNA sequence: TGTGCCAGCAGCCTAGAGACTAGCGGGAGTGGTACGCAGTATTTT. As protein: CASSLETSGSGTQYF.

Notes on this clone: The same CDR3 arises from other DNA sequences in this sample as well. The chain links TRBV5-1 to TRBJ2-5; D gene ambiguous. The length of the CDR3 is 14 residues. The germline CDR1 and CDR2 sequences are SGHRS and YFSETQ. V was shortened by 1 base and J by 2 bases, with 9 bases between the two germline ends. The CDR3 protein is CASSLLTSQETQYF. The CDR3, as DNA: TGCGCCAGCAGCTTGCTGACGTCGCAAGAGACCCAGTACTTC. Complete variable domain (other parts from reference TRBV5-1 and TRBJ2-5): KAGVTQTPRYLIKTRGQQVTLSCSPISGHRSVSWYQQTPGQGLQFLFEYFSETQRNKGNFPGRFSGRQFSNSRSEMNVSTLELGDSALYLCASSLLTSQETQYFGPGTRLLVL.

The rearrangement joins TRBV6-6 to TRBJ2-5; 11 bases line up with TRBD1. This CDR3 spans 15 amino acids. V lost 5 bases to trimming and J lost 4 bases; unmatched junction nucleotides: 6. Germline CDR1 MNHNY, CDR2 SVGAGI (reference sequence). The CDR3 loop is CASSEGQGVGETQYF. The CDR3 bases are TGTGCCAGCAGTGAGGGACAGGGGGTTGGAGAGACCCAGTACTTC.

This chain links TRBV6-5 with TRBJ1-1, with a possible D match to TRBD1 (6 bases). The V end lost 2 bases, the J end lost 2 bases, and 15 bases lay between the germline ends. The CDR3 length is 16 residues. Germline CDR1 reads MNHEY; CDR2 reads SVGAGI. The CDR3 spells CASSYGWTVANTEAFF. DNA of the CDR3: TGTGCCAGCAGTTACGGATGGACAGTTGCCAACACTGAAGCTTTCTTT.

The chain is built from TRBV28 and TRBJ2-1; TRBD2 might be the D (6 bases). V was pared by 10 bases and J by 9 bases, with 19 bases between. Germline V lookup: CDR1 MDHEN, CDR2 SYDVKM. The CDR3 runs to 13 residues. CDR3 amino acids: CATRPAGKGEQFF. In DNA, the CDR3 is TGTGCCACCCGACCGGCGGGGAAGGGTGAGCAGTTCTTC.

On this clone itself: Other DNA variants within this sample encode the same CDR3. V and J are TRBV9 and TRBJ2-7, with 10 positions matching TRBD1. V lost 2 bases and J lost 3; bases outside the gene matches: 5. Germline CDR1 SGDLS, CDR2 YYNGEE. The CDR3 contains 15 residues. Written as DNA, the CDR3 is TGTGCCAGCAGCGTCGGGGACAGGGGTTTCTACGAGCAGTACTTC. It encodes CASSVGDRGFYEQYF.

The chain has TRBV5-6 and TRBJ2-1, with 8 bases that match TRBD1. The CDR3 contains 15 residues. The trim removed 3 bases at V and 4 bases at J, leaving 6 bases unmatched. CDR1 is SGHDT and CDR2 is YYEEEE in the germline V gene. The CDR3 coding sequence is TGTGCCAGCAGCTACGCGGACAGGGAATACAATGAGCAGTTCTTC. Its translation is CASSYADREYNEQFF.

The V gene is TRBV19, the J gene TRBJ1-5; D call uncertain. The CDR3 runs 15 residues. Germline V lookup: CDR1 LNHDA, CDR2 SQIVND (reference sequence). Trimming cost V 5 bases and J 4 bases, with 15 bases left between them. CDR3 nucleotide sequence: TGTGCCAGTAGTTCCCGACAAAATCTTAATCAGCCCCAGCATTTT. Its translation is CASSSRQNLNQPQHF.

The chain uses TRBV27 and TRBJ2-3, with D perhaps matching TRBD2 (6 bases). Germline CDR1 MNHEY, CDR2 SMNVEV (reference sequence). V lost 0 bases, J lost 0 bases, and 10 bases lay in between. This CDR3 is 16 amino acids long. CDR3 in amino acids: CASSLSSGPSTDTQYF. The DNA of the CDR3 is TGTGCCAGCAGTTTATCAAGCGGGCCTAGCACAGATACGCAGTATTTT.

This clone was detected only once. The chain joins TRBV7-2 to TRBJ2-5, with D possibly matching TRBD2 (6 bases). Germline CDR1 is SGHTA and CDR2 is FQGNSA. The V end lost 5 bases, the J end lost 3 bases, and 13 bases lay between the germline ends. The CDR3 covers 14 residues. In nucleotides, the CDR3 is TGTGCCAGCAGCCCGCGATGGGGGGAAGAGACCCAGTACTTC. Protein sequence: CASSPRWGEETQYF.

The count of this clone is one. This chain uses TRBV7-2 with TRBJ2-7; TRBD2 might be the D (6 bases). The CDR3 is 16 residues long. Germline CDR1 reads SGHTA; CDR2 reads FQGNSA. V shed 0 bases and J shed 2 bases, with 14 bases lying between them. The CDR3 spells CASSLAVLAAPYEQYF. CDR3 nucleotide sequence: TGTGCCAGCAGCTTAGCTGTATTAGCGGCCCCCTACGAGCAGTACTTC. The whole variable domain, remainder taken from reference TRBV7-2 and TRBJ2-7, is GAGVSQSPSNKVTEKGKDVELRCDPISGHTALYWYRQSLGQGLEFLIYFQGNSAPDKSGLPSDRFSAERTGGSVSTLTIQRTQQEDSAVYLCASSLAVLAAPYEQYFGPGTRLTVT.

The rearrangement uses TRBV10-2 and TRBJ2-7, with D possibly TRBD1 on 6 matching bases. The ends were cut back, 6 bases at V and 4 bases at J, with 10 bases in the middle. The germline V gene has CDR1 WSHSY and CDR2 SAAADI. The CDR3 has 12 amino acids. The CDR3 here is CASSQQGYEQYF. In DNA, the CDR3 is TGCGCCAGCAGCCAACAGGGTTACGAGCAGTACTTC.

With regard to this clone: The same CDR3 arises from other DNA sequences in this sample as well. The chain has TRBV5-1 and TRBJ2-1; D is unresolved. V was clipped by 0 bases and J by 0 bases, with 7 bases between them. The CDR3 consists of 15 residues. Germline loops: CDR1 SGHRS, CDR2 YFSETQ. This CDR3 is CASSLESASYNEQFF. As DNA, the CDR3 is TGCGCCAGCAGCTTGGAAAGCGCCTCCTACAATGAGCAGTTCTTC. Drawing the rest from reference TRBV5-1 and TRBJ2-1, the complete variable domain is KAGVTQTPRYLIKTRGQQVTLSCSPISGHRSVSWYQQTPGQGLQFLFEYFSETQRNKGNFPGRFSGRQFSNSRSEMNVSTLELGDSALYLCASSLESASYNEQFFGPGTRLTVL.

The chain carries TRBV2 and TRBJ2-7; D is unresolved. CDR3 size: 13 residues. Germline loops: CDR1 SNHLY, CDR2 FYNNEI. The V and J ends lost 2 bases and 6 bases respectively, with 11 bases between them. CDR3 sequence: CASSENPPGEQYF. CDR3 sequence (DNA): TGTGCCAGCAGTGAAAACCCACCGGGCGAGCAGTACTTC.

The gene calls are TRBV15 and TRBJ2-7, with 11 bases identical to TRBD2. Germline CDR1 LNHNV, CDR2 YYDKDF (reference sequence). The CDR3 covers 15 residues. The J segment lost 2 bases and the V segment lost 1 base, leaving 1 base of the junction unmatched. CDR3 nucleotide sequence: TGTGCCACCAGCAGAGGACTAGCGGGGACCTACGAGCAGTACTTC. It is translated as CATSRGLAGTYEQYF.

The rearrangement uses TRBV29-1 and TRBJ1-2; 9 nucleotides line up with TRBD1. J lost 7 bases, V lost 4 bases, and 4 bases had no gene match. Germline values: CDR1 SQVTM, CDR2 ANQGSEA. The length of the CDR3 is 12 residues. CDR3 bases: TGCAGCGTTGCCGGACAGGGGTTTGGCTACACCTTC. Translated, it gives CSVAGQGFGYTF.

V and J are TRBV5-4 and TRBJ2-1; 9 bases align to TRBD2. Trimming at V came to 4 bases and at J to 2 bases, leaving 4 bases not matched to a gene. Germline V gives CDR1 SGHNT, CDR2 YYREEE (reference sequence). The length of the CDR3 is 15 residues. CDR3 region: CASSVGGRAYNEQFF. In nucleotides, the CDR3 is TGTGCCAGCAGCGTGGGCGGGAGGGCCTACAATGAGCAGTTCTTC.